These T cell receptor beta chains were read from a single sample in a study of long-term antiretroviral therapy in people with HIV. Measured with immunoSEQ multiplex PCR; TCRdb has only the in-frame clones, and not every one. Among more than 15,000 clones, around 75% were seen once, and the ten largest hold roughly 15%. This specimen consisted of unsorted PBMCs, obtained 1.5 years before starting antiretroviral therapy. These receptors were taken from a woman aged 50 to 60 with HIV. CDR3s include the opening cysteine and the closing phenylalanine or tryptophan. The D gene is left open where the match is weak. Not every row has a clone size; where given, it reads once, few, many or a size class.

d_call,v_call,clone_size,cdr3_length,j_call,cdr3_nt,cdr3_aa
-,TRBV9,-,15,TRBJ1-3,TGTGCCAGCAGCCAGACGTCAGCCTCTGGAAACACCATATATTTT,CASSQTSASGNTIYF
TRBD1,TRBV7-9,few,17,TRBJ1-1,TGTGCCAGCAGCTCACCGGGACAGGGGGCGCAGTACACTGAAGCTTTCTTT,CASSSPGQGAQYTEAFF
-,TRBV4-1,-,14,TRBJ2-7,TGCGCCAGCAGCCCACAGATCTTGGGGGACGAGCAGTACTTC,CASSPQILGDEQYF
-,TRBV6-1,few,14,TRBJ1-5,TGTGCCAGCAGTGCTAGGACAAAAGATCAGCCCCAGCATTTT,CASSARTKDQPQHF
-,TRBV4-1,-,15,TRBJ2-7,TGCGCCAGCAGCCAAGTAGAGGGGGTCTCCTACGAGCAGTACTTC,CASSQVEGVSYEQYF
-,TRBV2,-,14,TRBJ1-6,TGTGCCAGCAGGGGTCGGGGGTTGTACTCACCCCTCCACTTT,CASRGRGLYSPLHF
-,TRBV27,-,13,TRBJ1-5,TGTGCCAGCAGTCGACAGTTCAATCAGCCCCAGCATTTT,CASSRQFNQPQHF
-,TRBV30,once,11,TRBJ2-7,TGTGCCTTAGAACAGGGCTCCGAGCAGTACTTC,CALEQGSEQYF
-,TRBV7-3,-,14,TRBJ1-1,TGTGCCAGCAGCTTAAGCCCTCGGGGGTCTGAAGCTTTCTTT,CASSLSPRGSEAFF
TRBD1,TRBV9,once,14,TRBJ1-1,TGTGCCAGCAGCCTATTCGAGACAGGGCCTGAAGCTTTCTTT,CASSLFETGPEAFF
TRBD1,TRBV29-1,-,13,TRBJ1-4,TGCAGCGTCCTTCAGGGGGGTAATGAAAAACTGTTTTTT,CSVLQGGNEKLFF
-,TRBV7-6,-,17,TRBJ2-7,TGTGCCAGCAGCTCACTCTGGACACTAAGAAGTAACTACGAGCAGTACTTC,CASSSLWTLRSNYEQYF
-,TRBV28,-,15,TRBJ1-5,TGTGCCAGCAGTTTAGAGGACCTGGCGGGTCAGCCCCAGCATTTT,CASSLEDLAGQPQHF
-,TRBV29-1,medium-sized,15,TRBJ1-2,TGCAGCGGTGGCAGCCCTTCCGGGGCCAGCTATGGCTACACCTTC,CSGGSPSGASYGYTF
TRBD1,TRBV5-4,-,17,TRBJ1-2,TGTGCCAGCAGCGCCCAGACAGGGGAAATTCGAAACTATGGCTACACCTTC,CASSAQTGEIRNYGYTF
TRBD1,TRBV18,-,15,TRBJ2-7,TGTGCCAGCTCCCCCGGGACAGAGAACCTTTACGAGCAGTACTTC,CASSPGTENLYEQYF
-,TRBV6-6,-,16,TRBJ1-6,TGTGCCAGCAGTTCCGGGACTGGGGGGGCGCGATCACCCCTCCACTTT,CASSSGTGGARSPLHF